The 25 T cell receptor beta chains below come from one sample, sequenced in a study of cytomegalovirus exposure and HLA in healthy donors. The PCR contained 60 Vbeta and 13 Jbeta primers. Some clones are missing from TCRdb's copy, which holds only in-frame ones; the method was immunoSEQ multiplex PCR. The sample holds some 95,000 clones, under 80% seen once. The sample comprised PBMCs. Receptor source: a middle-aged man in good health and CMV-seropositive.

The V call is TRBV5-6, the J call TRBJ2-3; no definite D call. The CDR3 runs to 13 residues. The germline CDR1 and CDR2 sequences are SGHDT and YYEEEE. The V and J ends lost 1 base and 14 bases respectively, with 17 bases between them. This CDR3 reads CASSLSTDRQMYF. The CDR3 DNA reads as TGTGCCAGCAGCTTGTCGACGGATAGACAAATGTATTTT.

The J gene is TRBJ2-7, the V gene TRBV18; D not certain. Germline V lookup: CDR1 KGHSH, CDR2 LQKENI. CDR3 length: 14 amino acids. The V gene lost 5 bases and the J gene lost 0 bases, with 11 bases spanning the gap. CDR3 coding DNA: TGTGCCAGCTCAAACCTACTCCGCTCCTACGAGCAGTACTTC. Its translation is CASSNLLRSYEQYF.

The V gene is TRBV28, the J gene TRBJ1-2; no reliable D call. Trimming pared 6 bases from V and 2 bases from J, leaving 4 bases between. Germline lookup yields CDR1 MDHEN and CDR2 SYDVKM. CDR3 size: 11 residues. CDR3 in amino acids: CASSQNYGYTF. The CDR3, as DNA: TGTGCCAGCAGCCAAAACTATGGCTACACCTTC.

This sequence joins TRBV19 and TRBJ2-3, with TRBD2 matching 15 bases. With 3 bases clipped from V and 1 base from J, the junction kept 14 bases outside the gene matches. The V gene's germline CDR1 is LNHDA and CDR2 SQIVND (reference sequence). The CDR3 spans 21 residues. The CDR3: CASSILWTSGGVSYGTDTQYF. The CDR3, as DNA: TGTGCCAGTAGTATCCTCTGGACTAGCGGGGGGGTCTCCTATGGCACAGATACGCAGTATTTT.

V usage is TRBV5-6 and J usage is TRBJ2-1, with D unclear. The ends were cut back, 6 bases at V and 4 bases at J, with 8 bases in the middle. The CDR3 totals 12 residues. Germline loops: CDR1 SGHDT, CDR2 YYEEEE. CDR3 coding DNA: TGTGCCAGCACCTCTCAGTACAATGAGCAGTTCTTC. Encoded protein: CASTSQYNEQFF. Full variable domain (rest looked up from reference TRBV5-6 and TRBJ2-1): DAGVTQSPTHLIKTRGQQVTLRCSPKSGHDTVSWYQQALGQGPQFIFQYYEEEERQRGNFPDRFSGHQFPNYSSELNVNALLLGDSALYLCASTSQYNEQFFGPGTRLTVL.

The rearrangement joins TRBV9 to TRBJ2-5; 9 nucleotides align to TRBD1. Gene TRBJ2-7 matches the end of the DNA better, so the J call may be wrong. Germline-derived CDR1 and CDR2 are SGDLS and YYNGEE. This CDR3 comprises 14 residues. CDR3 bases: TGTGCCAGCAGCAGGAGGACAGGGGACCACGAGCAGTACTTC. It specifies CASSRRTGDHEQYF.

This clone was observed a handful of times. The chain has TRBV2 and TRBJ2-7, with 8 bases fitting TRBD2. The V gene end was trimmed by 5 bases and the J gene end by 2 bases; junction bases not matched to a gene: 14. The CDR3 length is 17 residues. Germline loops: CDR1 SNHLY, CDR2 FYNNEI. The CDR3 here is CASSWTPEASGPYEQYF. DNA of the CDR3: TGTGCCAGCAGTTGGACGCCTGAGGCTAGCGGGCCCTACGAGCAGTACTTC. Full variable domain (rest looked up from reference TRBV2 and TRBJ2-7): EPEVTQTPSHQVTQMGQEVILRCVPISNHLYFYWYRQILGQKVEFLVSFYNNEISEKSEIFDDQFSVERPDGSNFTLKIRSTKLEDSAMYFCASSWTPEASGPYEQYFGPGTRLTVT.

The chain employs TRBV5-1 and TRBJ1-1; unclear D gene. The CDR3 has 15 amino acids. Trimming took 4 bases from V and 1 from J, leaving 14 bases between them. The germline V gene has CDR1 SGHRS and CDR2 YFSETQ. The CDR3 sequence: CASSGREGGNTEAFF. For the CDR3, the DNA is TGCGCCAGCAGCGGGAGAGAGGGAGGGAACACTGAAGCTTTCTTT.

This clone has a handful of counts. The chain carries TRBV29-1 and TRBJ1-1, with D perhaps TRBD1 (5 bases). This CDR3 region has 15 residues. V was cut by 5 bases and J by 1 base, with 17 bases left in between. Germline CDR1 reads SQVTM; CDR2 reads ANQGSEA. CDR3 loop: CSVWRGWGKNTEAFF. CDR3 in DNA: TGCAGCGTTTGGAGGGGTTGGGGGAAGAACACTGAAGCTTTCTTT. The whole variable domain, filled in from reference TRBV29-1 and TRBJ1-1, reads SAVISQKPSRDICQRGTSLTIQCQVDSQVTMMFWYRQQPGQSLTLIATANQGSEATYESGFVIDKFPISRPNLTFSTLTVSNMSPEDSSIYLCSVWRGWGKNTEAFFGQGTRLTVV.

The chain links TRBV10-3 to TRBJ2-1, with unresolved D. The ends were cut back, 3 bases at V and 7 bases at J, with 7 bases in the middle. This CDR3 is 12 amino acids long. Looked up from germline, CDR1 is ENHRY and CDR2 is SYGVKD. The CDR3 sequence: CAISDSPNEQFF. The DNA for the CDR3 is TGTGCCATCAGTGATAGTCCAAATGAGCAGTTCTTC.

This clone has just a few counts. Germline is not matched at one junction end, which may reflect a read error. This chain links TRBV6-1 with TRBJ1-6; D uncertain. The CDR3 is 15 residues long. Germline-derived CDR1 and CDR2 are MNHNS and SASEGT. CDR3 DNA: TGTGCCAGCAGTGAAACTGGCAGGTCTAATTCACCCCTCAACTTT. This translates into CASSETGRSNSPLNF.

The rearrangement joins TRBV4-1 to TRBJ1-2; 7 bases match TRBD1. Germline V gene lookup returns CDR1 MGHRA and CDR2 YSYEKL. The V segment lost 4 bases and the J segment 0 bases; nucleotides outside the gene matches: 5. This CDR3 has 15 residues. CDR3 region: CASSPTTGSNYGYTF. The DNA of the CDR3 is TGCGCCAGCAGCCCAACGACAGGGTCTAACTATGGCTACACCTTC.

The V and J genes are TRBV27 and TRBJ2-5, with 8 positions matching TRBD1. The DNA end is more similar to TRBJ2-7, so the J call may be wrong. The CDR3 sequence is 16 residues long. The V gene's germline CDR1 is MNHEY and CDR2 SMNVEV (reference sequence). The CDR3 loop reads CASSLIGQGFSYEQYF. CDR3 nucleotide sequence: TGTGCCAGCAGTTTAATAGGACAGGGTTTCTCCTACGAGCAGTACTTC.

The chain uses TRBV7-9 and TRBJ1-5, with 7 bases identical to TRBD1. The germline gives CDR1 SEHNR, CDR2 FQNEAQ (reference sequence). V trimming: 1 base; J trimming: 5 bases; junction bases outside the gene matches: 2. There are 14 residues in the CDR3. The CDR3 nucleotides read TGTGCCAGCAGCTTAGACAGGGGAGATCAGCCCCAGCATTTT. This translates into CASSLDRGDQPQHF. Full variable domain (missing parts from reference TRBV7-9 and TRBJ1-5): DTGVSQNPRHKITKRGQNVTFRCDPISEHNRLYWYRQTLGQGPEFLTYFQNEAQLEKSRLLSDRFSAERPKGSFSTLEIQRTEQGDSAMYLCASSLDRGDQPQHFGDGTRLSIL.

The V and J genes are TRBV2 and TRBJ1-5; the match to TRBD1 covers 7 bases. V dropped 7 bases and J dropped 5; count of bases not matched to a gene: 5. CDR3 length: 13 amino acids. Germline CDR1 SNHLY, CDR2 FYNNEI. CDR3 sequence reads: CASTQGEDQPQHF. The DNA of the CDR3 is TGTGCCAGCACGCAGGGGGAAGATCAGCCCCAGCATTTT.

This clone was counted between two and nine times. The V gene is TRBV9, the J gene TRBJ1-2; tentatively, D is TRBD1 (5 bases). The CDR3 length is 14 residues. CDR1 is SGDLS and CDR2 is YYNGEE in the germline V gene. The V gene lost 0 bases and the J gene lost 3 bases, with 9 bases spanning the gap. The CDR3 DNA follows: TGTGCCAGCAGCGTAGACAGGTGTGACTATGGCTACACCTTC. Translating gives CASSVDRCDYGYTF.

The chain carries TRBV10-3 and TRBJ1-6, with D possibly TRBD1 on 6 matching bases. V was pared by 11 bases and J by 4 bases, with 12 bases between. The CDR3 is 13 amino acids. Germline V CDR1 and CDR2: ENHRY, SYGVKD. The CDR3 is CAVQQGYNSPLHF. For the CDR3, the DNA is TGTGCCGTTCAGCAGGGGTATAATTCACCCCTCCACTTT.

This chain uses TRBV7-2 with TRBJ2-1, with D unclear. The CDR3 contains 15 residues. V lost 0 bases, J lost 6 bases, and 12 bases lay in between. The germline gives CDR1 SGHTA, CDR2 FQGNSA. CDR3 in amino acids: CASSLAWAGSNEQFF. Written as DNA, the CDR3 is TGTGCCAGCAGCTTAGCGTGGGCAGGTTCCAATGAGCAGTTCTTC.

J is TRBJ2-5 and V is TRBV5-6; 10 positions match TRBD1. The CDR3 has 15 residues. Per germline, CDR1 SGHDT and CDR2 YYEEEE. The junction had 7 bases not matched to a gene; V was cut back by 3 bases and J by 5 bases. Written as DNA, the CDR3 is TGTGCCAGCAGCTCCTCTGGGACAGGGGACGAGACCCAGTACTTC. This sequence encodes CASSSSGTGDETQYF.

CDR3 region: CASTNRDRGGNEQFF. As DNA, the CDR3 is TGTGCCAGCACCAACCGGGACAGGGGGGGTAATGAGCAGTTCTTC. The chain has TRBV2 and TRBJ2-1; the match to TRBD1 covers 11 bases. Trimming took 7 bases from V and 7 from J; bases not matched to a gene: 9. The CDR3 length is 15 residues. Germline assignment: CDR1 SNHLY and CDR2 FYNNEI.

The rearrangement joins TRBV4-3 to TRBJ1-1; no reliable D call. In germline, CDR1 is LGHNA, CDR2 YSLEER. Trimming cost V 0 bases and J 9 bases, with 8 bases left between them. The CDR3 covers 12 residues. The DNA for the CDR3 is TGCGCCAGCAGCCAAGAGGGCGGGCAAGCTTTCTTT. This translates into CASSQEGGQAFF.

The chain recombines TRBV7-9 with TRBJ2-1; the match to TRBD1 covers 7 bases. Germline trimming cut 1 base from V and 6 bases from J; bases unmatched to any gene: 3. The V gene's germline CDR1 is SEHNR and CDR2 FQNEAQ (reference sequence). This CDR3 region has 14 residues. The CDR3 DNA sequence: TGTGCCAGCAGCTTAGTGGCAGGGGGCAATGAGCAGTTCTTC. This translates into CASSLVAGGNEQFF.

The rearrangement uses TRBV5-4 and TRBJ1-2, with 10 bases lining up with TRBD1. The CDR3 contains 15 residues. Per the germline V gene, CDR1 is SGHNT and CDR2 is YYREEE (reference sequence). The V segment lost 0 bases and the J segment 2 bases; nucleotides outside the gene matches: 1. The CDR3 loop is CASSLAGQGNYGYTF. For the CDR3, the DNA is TGTGCCAGCAGCTTGGCGGGACAGGGGAACTATGGCTACACCTTC.

The V and J genes are TRBV5-1 and TRBJ2-1; 14 bases map to TRBD2. J was trimmed by 3 bases and V by 4 bases; bases with no gene match: 12. Germline V gene lookup returns CDR1 SGHRS and CDR2 YFSETQ. CDR3 length: 19 amino acids. CDR3 nucleotides: TGCGCCAGCAGCATTTCCGGGACTAGCGGGGGCCGGTACTACAATGAGCAGTTCTTC. It encodes CASSISGTSGGRYYNEQFF.

CDR3 loop: CASSESAGVVTDTQYF. The DNA for the CDR3 is TGTGCCAGCAGTGAATCGGCAGGGGTGGTGACAGATACGCAGTATTTT. The gene calls are TRBV6-1 and TRBJ2-3, with a weak D call TRBD1 (6 bases). With 2 bases removed from V and 3 bases from J, the gap between germline ends came to 15 bases. Germline CDR1 reads MNHNS; CDR2 reads SASEGT. This CDR3 comprises 16 residues.